Each of the 17 T cell receptor beta chains below was sequenced from the same sample in a study of T cell changes during pregnancy in multiple sclerosis. Only in-frame clones appear in the TCRdb table, and some are missing; sequencing was by immunoSEQ multiplex PCR. The sample carries 25,000 to 30,000 clones, approximately 92% recorded once. Sequences were derived from CD4+ T cells from peripheral blood mononuclear cells, sampled in the second trimester of pregnancy. The receptors stem from a female donor with multiple sclerosis, enrolled in a pregnancy study.

V and J are TRBV7-9 and TRBJ2-6; 9 positions match TRBD1. Trimming took 7 bases from V and 1 from J; bases not matched to a gene: 8. The CDR3 has 17 amino acids. CDR1 is SEHNR, CDR2 FQNEAQ, per germline (reference sequence). DNA of the CDR3: TGTGCCAGCAACCGACAGGGGGTGGTGTCTGGGGCCAACGTCCTGACTTTC. Translation gives CASNRQGVVSGANVLTF.

The V and J genes are TRBV5-4 and TRBJ1-2; D is perhaps TRBD1 (5 bases). V was pared by 4 bases and J by 4 bases, with 11 bases between. The CDR3 is made up of 13 amino acids. Germline CDR1 and CDR2: SGHNT and YYREEE (reference sequence). The CDR3 region has the DNA TGTGCCAGCAGCGGTGGGGGAGGCTATGGCTACACCTTC. Translation: CASSGGGGYGYTF.

CDR3 amino acids: CASSPREGQETQYF. CDR3 DNA sequence: TGTGCCAGCAGTCCGAGGGAGGGCCAAGAGACCCAGTACTTC. The gene calls are TRBV2 and TRBJ2-5; 7 bases align to TRBD2. After removal of 5 bases from V and 1 base from J, the junction contained 4 bases not matched to a gene. Germline CDR1 is SNHLY and CDR2 is FYNNEI. This CDR3 is built from 14 residues.

V usage is TRBV19 and J usage is TRBJ1-5; D is undetermined. Germline V CDR1 and CDR2: LNHDA, SQIVND (reference sequence). Trimming removed 4 bases at V and 7 bases at J, with 14 bases between. This CDR3 is 14 amino acids long. CDR3 loop: CASSNREAKQPQHF. CDR3 bases: TGTGCCAGTAGTAATAGGGAGGCTAAACAGCCCCAGCATTTT.

The chain has TRBV28 and TRBJ1-1; D is perhaps TRBD1 (5 bases). This CDR3 has 15 amino acids. CDR1 and CDR2 (germline): MDHEN, SYDVKM. The ends were cut back, 3 bases at V and 3 bases at J, with 14 bases in the middle. CDR3 sequence reads: CASSLSGGFYTEAFF. The CDR3 DNA follows: TGTGCCAGCAGTTTGAGTGGGGGGTTTTACACTGAAGCTTTCTTT.

The chain recombines TRBV11-1 with TRBJ2-1, with 11 bases aligning to TRBD2. J was trimmed by 7 bases and V by 0 bases; bases with no gene match: 5. This CDR3 is built from 16 residues. Germline V gives CDR1 SGHAT, CDR2 FQDESV (reference sequence). The chain's CDR3 is CASSLAPLAGGNEQFF. CDR3 in DNA: TGTGCCAGCAGCTTAGCCCCGCTAGCGGGGGGAAATGAGCAGTTCTTC.

This clone showed up just a few times. The chain recombines TRBV7-2 with TRBJ1-1; no reliable D call. The CDR3 has 13 amino acids. Germline V gives CDR1 SGHTA, CDR2 FQGNSA. V was shortened by 2 bases and J by 6 bases, with 10 bases between the two germline ends. The CDR3 loop is CASSLPPPSEAFF. CDR3 sequence (DNA): TGTGCCAGCAGCTTACCTCCCCCGTCTGAAGCTTTCTTT.

The chain has TRBV7-9 and TRBJ2-3; D is unresolved. V lost 1 base to trimming and J lost 5 bases, with 7 bases between them. Germline V gene lookup returns CDR1 SEHNR and CDR2 FQNEAQ (reference sequence). There are 13 residues in the CDR3. The CDR3 DNA sequence: TGTGCCAGCAGCTTAGGCAGCGAAGATACGCAGTATTTT. It codes for CASSLGSEDTQYF.

The gene calls are TRBV7-3 and TRBJ2-1; tentatively, D is TRBD2 (5 bases). Germline V gene data show CDR1 as SGHTA and CDR2 as FQGTGA. The CDR3 length is 15 residues. V lost 5 bases, J lost 0 bases, and 11 bases lay in between. This CDR3 is CASSLRRASYNEQFF. CDR3 DNA sequence: TGTGCCAGCAGCCTTCGGCGGGCCTCCTACAATGAGCAGTTCTTC.

This sequence joins TRBV5-6 and TRBJ2-7, with D possibly TRBD2 on 6 matching bases. The CDR3 is 15 residues long. Per germline, CDR1 SGHDT and CDR2 YYEEEE. The V and J ends lost 3 bases and 5 bases respectively, with 18 bases between them. The CDR3 DNA reads TGTGCCAGCAGCTATTCCTGGAGGGATCTTGACGAGCAGTACTTC. Translation: CASSYSWRDLDEQYF.

A note on this clone: The junction shows a germline mismatch at one end, possibly a read error. The same CDR3 arises from other DNA sequences in this sample as well. The V and J genes are TRBV2 and TRBJ2-2, with a possible D match to TRBD2 (5 bases). Per germline, CDR1 SNHLY and CDR2 FYNNEI. The CDR3 runs to 15 residues. As DNA, the CDR3 is TGCGCCAGCAACCGCCTGGGAACGGGGACCGGGGAGCTGTTTTTT. It specifies CASNRLGTGTGELFF.

The rearrangement uses TRBV10-2 and TRBJ2-1; a possible D gene is TRBD2 (5 bases). The V and J ends lost 6 bases and 7 bases respectively, with 19 bases between them. This CDR3 contains 15 residues. Germline lookup yields CDR1 WSHSY and CDR2 SAAADI. CDR3 residues: CASRKEAAMGNEQFF. CDR3 nucleotides: TGCGCCAGCAGAAAGGAGGCAGCCATGGGGAATGAGCAGTTCTTC.

The chain links TRBV6-1 to TRBJ2-1, with 8 bases lining up with TRBD2. Germline CDR1 reads MNHNS; CDR2 reads SASEGT. Germline trimming cut 3 bases from V and 8 bases from J; bases unmatched to any gene: 18. The CDR3 runs 18 residues. The CDR3 nucleotides are TGTGCCAGCAGTGAGAGGGTGCGGGGGGCCCTTGATGAGGATGAGCAGTTCTTC. Translation gives CASSERVRGALDEDEQFF.

V usage is TRBV2 and J usage is TRBJ1-2, with D maybe TRBD1 (5 bases). V was shortened by 6 bases and J by 6 bases, with 17 bases between the two germline ends. The CDR3 covers 14 residues. The V gene's germline CDR1 is SNHLY and CDR2 FYNNEI. The CDR3 sequence is CASSLRQTLDGYTF. CDR3 nucleotides: TGTGCCAGCAGCCTAAGACAGACACTGGATGGCTACACCTTC.

The chain joins TRBV19 to TRBJ1-2; maybe TRBD1 (5 bases). With 9 bases removed from V and 5 bases from J, the gap between germline ends came to 13 bases. This CDR3 is 12 amino acids long. Per the germline V gene, CDR1 is LNHDA and CDR2 is SQIVND (reference sequence). CDR3 residues: CASRQSRYGYTF. The CDR3 coding sequence is TGTGCCAGCCGACAGTCACGTTATGGCTACACCTTC.

The gene calls are TRBV5-4 and TRBJ2-3; TRBD1 agrees at 11 bases. CDR3 length equals 14 residues. Germline V gives CDR1 SGHNT, CDR2 YYREEE (reference sequence). V lost 4 bases to trimming and J lost 6 bases; unmatched junction nucleotides: 4. CDR3 sequence reads: CASSPGTGGDTQYF. CDR3 sequence (DNA): TGTGCCAGCAGCCCCGGGACAGGGGGGGATACGCAGTATTTT.

The chain carries TRBV15 and TRBJ2-1; 9 positions match TRBD1. J lost 8 bases, V lost 3 bases, and 8 bases had no gene match. CDR1 and CDR2 from the germline V gene are LNHNV and YYDKDF (reference sequence). The CDR3 length is 15 residues. The CDR3 sequence: CATSRDRGVTDEQFF. DNA for the CDR3: TGTGCCACCAGCAGGGACAGGGGTGTTACCGATGAGCAGTTCTTC.